What follows are 16 T cell receptor beta chains derived from one specimen sequenced in a study of cytomegalovirus exposure and HLA in healthy donors. Using immunoSEQ multiplex PCR, the repertoire was profiled, and TCRdb retains in-frame clones only, with some absent. In the table there are 150,000 to 200,000 clones, around nine tenths of which are singletons. Sequencing was performed on PBMCs. Receptors originate from a man aged 25 to 40 in good health and CMV-seropositive.

The chain uses TRBV7-2 and TRBJ1-2, with no clear D. V dropped 4 bases and J dropped 8 bases, with 14 bases sitting between them. This CDR3 region has 13 residues. Germline V gene data show CDR1 as SGHTA and CDR2 as FQGNSA. Here the CDR3 reads CASSSGRGIGYTF. DNA of the CDR3: TGTGCCAGCAGCTCAGGACGAGGAATAGGCTACACCTTC.

The chain recombines TRBV6-5 with TRBJ1-1; D is unresolved. There are 14 residues in the CDR3. Trimming left V 2 bases short and J 0 bases short, with 7 bases between. Germline CDR1 MNHEY, CDR2 SVGAGI. The CDR3 bases are TGTGCCAGCAGTTACGCCGGGATGAACACTGAAGCTTTCTTT. Residues: CASSYAGMNTEAFF.

J is TRBJ2-7 and V is TRBV7-6; 10 bases line up with TRBD1. Losses at the gene ends were 2 bases for V and 2 bases for J; bases not matched to a gene: 12. Per the germline V gene, CDR1 is SGHVS and CDR2 is FNYEAQ. This CDR3 is 18 amino acids long. This CDR3 reads CASSLWGTGGTGAYEQYF. The CDR3 nucleotides are TGTGCCAGCAGCTTATGGGGGACAGGTGGGACAGGGGCCTACGAGCAGTACTTC. The whole variable domain, filled in from reference TRBV7-6 and TRBJ2-7, reads GAGVSQSPRYKVTKRGQDVALRCDPISGHVSLYWYRQALGQGPEFLTYFNYEAQQDKSGLPNDRFSAERPEGSISTLTIQRTEQRDSAMYRCASSLWGTGGTGAYEQYFGPGTRLTVT.

Remarks on this clone: The same CDR3 is also encoded by other DNA sequences in this sample. This rearrangement joins TRBV30 to TRBJ1-2, with D possibly matching TRBD1 (5 bases). Germline CDR1 is GTSNPN and CDR2 is SVGIG (reference sequence). V lost 0 bases and J 5 bases, leaving 7 bases between the germline ends. CDR3 length: 12 amino acids. The CDR3 nucleotides read TGTGCCTGGAGTGTATCAGGGTATGGCTACACCTTC. This codes for CAWSVSGYGYTF.

The rearrangement uses TRBV30 and TRBJ2-7; TRBD1 matches 7 bases. Germline V CDR1 and CDR2: GTSNPN, SVGIG (reference sequence). The junction had 10 bases not matched to a gene; V was cut back by 2 bases and J by 9 bases. The CDR3 extends over 13 amino acids. CDR3 amino acids: CAWSPGQAHGQYF. In nucleotides, the CDR3 is TGTGCCTGGAGTCCTGGACAGGCCCACGGGCAGTACTTC.

This rearrangement joins TRBV29-1 to TRBJ2-1, with D unclear. The germline V gene has CDR1 SQVTM and CDR2 ANQGSEA. This CDR3 has 12 residues. V was cut by 2 bases and J by 6 bases, with 8 bases left in between. The CDR3 reads CSVENSGNEQFF. DNA of the CDR3: TGCAGCGTTGAAAATTCGGGCAATGAGCAGTTCTTC.

V and J are TRBV7-2 and TRBJ1-2, with TRBD1 identical over 7 bases. The germline V gene encodes CDR1 SGHTA and CDR2 FQGNSA. The CDR3 runs 15 residues. V shed 5 bases, J shed 3 bases, and the junction held 9 bases outside the gene matches. The CDR3, as DNA: TGTGCCAGCAGCCCTGGGAGGGGGCTCTACTATGGCTACACCTTC. Translated: CASSPGRGLYYGYTF.

This clone was recorded a few times. This chain connects TRBV2 to TRBJ1-4; D remains unclear. The germline CDR1 and CDR2 sequences are SNHLY and FYNNEI. Between the trimmed V and J ends, which lost 8 bases and 8 bases, there was a span of 6 bases. The CDR3 is 10 amino acids. CDR3 sequence: CASGREKLFF. The CDR3 DNA is TGTGCCAGCGGGCGGGAAAAACTGTTTTTT.

This clone was counted ten times or more. The gene calls are TRBV9 and TRBJ1-1; tentative D call: TRBD1 (6 bases). V shed 4 bases and J shed 1 base, with 11 bases lying between them. Germline values: CDR1 SGDLS, CDR2 YYNGEE. There are 14 residues in the CDR3. The CDR3 sequence: CASSLKGENTEAFF. DNA of the CDR3: TGTGCCAGCAGCCTAAAGGGGGAGAACACTGAAGCTTTCTTT.

The genes are TRBV7-2 and TRBJ1-5; D uncertain. CDR3 length equals 14 residues. Trimming removed 6 bases at V and 0 bases at J, with 9 bases between. Germline lookup yields CDR1 SGHTA and CDR2 FQGNSA. CDR3 coding DNA: TGTGCCAGCAGTCTTGGGTATAGCAATCAGCCCCAGCATTTT. Protein sequence: CASSLGYSNQPQHF. Combining the CDR3 with reference TRBV7-2 and TRBJ1-5 gives the whole variable domain GAGVSQSPSNKVTEKGKDVELRCDPISGHTALYWYRQSLGQGLEFLIYFQGNSAPDKSGLPSDRFSAERTGGSVSTLTIQRTQQEDSAVYLCASSLGYSNQPQHFGDGTRLSIL.

The chain uses TRBV18 and TRBJ2-7; the D call may be TRBD1 or TRBD2 (5 bases each). The germline CDR1 and CDR2 sequences are KGHSH and LQKENI. CDR3 length equals 13 residues. Deletions cut 4 bases from V and 0 bases from J, with 7 bases between. The CDR3 spells CASSQGSSYEQYF. CDR3 nucleotide sequence: TGTGCCAGCTCACAGGGGAGCTCCTACGAGCAGTACTTC.

The genes are TRBV9 and TRBJ1-1; D is ambiguous. V was pared by 3 bases and J by 0 bases, with 9 bases between. This CDR3 spans 14 amino acids. The germline V gene has CDR1 SGDLS and CDR2 YYNGEE. The CDR3 sequence is CASSADGMNTEAFF. The CDR3 nucleotides read TGTGCCAGCAGCGCCGACGGAATGAACACTGAAGCTTTCTTT.

V is TRBV6-1 and J is TRBJ2-5, with 8 bases matching TRBD2. The CDR3 runs 15 residues. The germline V gene encodes CDR1 MNHNS and CDR2 SASEGT. V was clipped by 4 bases and J by 4 bases; unmatched bases: 8. The CDR3 sequence is CASSAISGVGETQYF. In DNA form, the CDR3 reads TGTGCCAGCAGTGCGATTAGCGGGGTGGGAGAGACCCAGTACTTC.

The rearrangement links TRBV6-5 to TRBJ1-3; D is undetermined. This CDR3 has 16 amino acids. V lost 0 bases to trimming and J lost 0 bases, with 9 bases between them. The germline gives CDR1 MNHEY, CDR2 SVGAGI. For the CDR3, the DNA is TGTGCCAGCAGTTACTCGAGACAAAGCTCTGGAAACACCATATATTTT. It yields the protein CASSYSRQSSGNTIYF.

V gene TRBV12-2 combines with J gene TRBJ2-7; the table's D call, TRBD1, has no DNA check behind it. TRBV12-2 is a recognized pseudogene. The CDR3 extends over 17 amino acids. The CDR3 is CASHIGTLSPRSYEQYF. The DNA for the CDR3 is TGTGCAAGTCACATCGGGACACTTAGTCCCCGCTCCTACGAGCAGTACTTC.

The count of this clone is one. CDR3 nucleotide sequence: TGTGCCAGCAGTTCCGGGGTCTCTGGGGCCAACGTCCTGACTTTC. Translated: CASSSGVSGANVLTF. The chain recombines TRBV6-5 with TRBJ2-6; tentative D call: TRBD2 (5 bases). Germline assignment: CDR1 MNHEY and CDR2 SVGAGI. This CDR3 has 15 amino acids. Trimming left V 4 bases short and J 0 bases short, with 7 bases between.